These 30 T cell receptor beta chains share one sample of origin, sequenced in a study of T cell repertoires in cytomegalovirus infection. TCRdb itself ran the reads through MiXCR, one entry per CDR3 protein. The data contain 360,000 or so distinct CDR3 sequences, roughly 34% of them singletons. Their antigens are not known. Sequences were derived from cultured PBMCs, sampled from culture after CMV antigen stimulation. Source of these receptors: a human donor in good health (CMV status not recorded). Some clones in this sample may be carry-over from other donors' samples.

This clonotype appeared many times. The chain is built from TRBV6-6 and TRBJ1-5, with D perhaps TRBD1 (5 bases). Germline-derived CDR1 and CDR2 are MNHNY and SVGAGI (reference sequence). V dropped 0 bases and J dropped 0 bases, with 9 bases sitting between them. The CDR3 spans 16 residues. CDR3 DNA sequence: TGTGCCAGCAGTTACTCGGGGACCTATAGCAATCAGCCCCAGCATTTT. Its protein product is CASSYSGTYSNQPQHF.

This clonotype has only a few counts. The chain recombines TRBV28 with TRBJ2-5, with no clear D. CDR1 and CDR2 from the germline V gene are MDHEN and SYDVKM. Trimming removed 3 bases from V and 0 bases from J, with 2 bases in between. The CDR3 has 12 residues. CDR3: CASSLNQETQYF. In DNA, the CDR3 is TGTGCCAGCAGTTTGAACCAAGAGACCCAGTACTTC.

The gene calls are TRBV18 and TRBJ1-1; 8 bases line up with TRBD1. In germline, CDR1 is KGHSH, CDR2 LQKENI. The CDR3 extends over 15 amino acids. J gave up 0 bases and V 4 bases, and 4 bases lay outside the gene matches. CDR3 in amino acids: CASSQDRVMNTEAFF. CDR3 nucleotide sequence: TGTGCCAGCTCACAGGACAGGGTTATGAACACTGAAGCTTTCTTT.

The chain joins TRBV4-1 to TRBJ2-6, with D hard to call. Germline CDR1 MGHRA, CDR2 YSYEKL. The CDR3 totals 15 residues. V was shortened by 3 bases and J by 7 bases, with 13 bases between the two germline ends. CDR3 sequence: CASSHIQATANVLTF. CDR3 nucleotide sequence: TGCGCCAGCAGCCACATCCAGGCGACCGCCAACGTCCTGACTTTC.

This chain connects TRBV12-3 or TRBV12-4 to TRBJ1-2; D not resolved. The CDR3 contains 15 residues. Trimming cost V 6 bases and J 6 bases, with 20 bases left between them. This chain's CDR3 is CASSDPVGQFDGYTF. CDR3 coding DNA: TGTGCCAGCAGCGACCCGGTGGGTCAGTTCGATGGCTACACCTTC.

The rearrangement links TRBV20-1 to TRBJ2-5, with no clear D. V lost 6 bases and J 5 bases, leaving 13 bases between the germline ends. Germline V gives CDR1 DFQATT, CDR2 SNEGSKA (reference sequence). This CDR3 contains 12 residues. The CDR3 is CSAKGRAETQYF. CDR3 in DNA: TGCAGTGCGAAGGGCCGGGCGGAGACCCAGTACTTC.

This clonotype was counted only a few times. The gene calls are TRBV20-1 and TRBJ1-1; 8 bases map to TRBD1. The CDR3 has 16 amino acids. Germline V gene sequence: CDR1 DFQATT, CDR2 SNEGSKA (reference sequence). The V and J ends lost 4 bases and 4 bases, in that order; junction bases with no gene match: 14. CDR3 in DNA: TGCAGTGCTAAACATGAGAGGACAGGGAGGTCCACTGAAGCTTTCTTT. Its translation is CSAKHERTGRSTEAFF.

This chain uses TRBV28 with TRBJ2-6; no clear D gene. This CDR3 comprises 14 residues. Trimming left V 6 bases short and J 1 base short, with 7 bases between. Germline CDR1 MDHEN, CDR2 SYDVKM. The CDR3 sequence: CASSDLSGANVLTF. The CDR3 nucleotides are TGTGCCAGCAGCGACCTTTCTGGGGCCAACGTCCTGACTTTC.

The V call is TRBV28, the J call TRBJ2-4; D is possibly TRBD1 (6 bases). Trimming pared 5 bases from V and 10 bases from J, leaving 12 bases between. The CDR3 loop spans 12 amino acids. Germline CDR1 MDHEN, CDR2 SYDVKM. The CDR3 loop is CASSLGQTIQYF. In nucleotides, the CDR3 is TGTGCCAGCAGTCTTGGACAGACGATTCAGTACTTC.

This clonotype was seen only a few times. This chain joins TRBV10-3 and TRBJ2-7, with D perhaps matching TRBD2 (6 bases). The CDR3 has 13 amino acids. Germline CDR1 reads ENHRY; CDR2 reads SYGVKD. Deletions cut 6 bases from V and 6 bases from J, with 15 bases between. The CDR3 region is CAISARENGEQYV. CDR3 bases: TGTGCCATCAGCGCTCGGGAGAACGGCGAGCAGTACGTC.

The chain couples TRBV27 to TRBJ2-1; D unclear. Germline V gene data show CDR1 as MNHEY and CDR2 as SMNVEV (reference sequence). Trimming took off 6 bases at V and 0 bases at J, with 9 bases between the two ends. This CDR3 region has 14 residues. CDR3 DNA: TGTGCCAGCAGCCATTTAAGCTCCTACAATGAGCAGTTCTTC. This translates into CASSHLSSYNEQFF.

This clonotype was detected a few times. The rearrangement uses TRBV7-2 and TRBJ1-2; a possible D gene is TRBD1 (6 bases). This CDR3 comprises 13 residues. Germline V CDR1 and CDR2: SGHTA, FQGNSA. V lost 4 bases, J lost 4 bases, and 10 bases lay in between. CDR3 amino acids: CASSSGTPYGYTF. CDR3 in DNA: TGTGCCAGCAGCTCCGGGACACCCTATGGCTACACCTTC.

V usage is TRBV6-5 and J usage is TRBJ1-1, with D perhaps matching TRBD1 (5 bases). CDR3 length: 14 amino acids. Germline assignment: CDR1 MNHEY and CDR2 SVGAGI. V dropped 7 bases and J dropped 10 bases, with 22 bases sitting between them. This CDR3 is CASTPSGPSLGAFF. The CDR3 DNA is TGTGCCAGCACTCCATCGGGACCGAGCCTGGGAGCTTTCTTT.

The chain carries TRBV7-4 and TRBJ1-1; the D is unclear. The CDR3 totals 14 residues. V lost 4 bases and J lost 2, with 11 bases in between. Germline values: CDR1 SGHVT, CDR2 SQSDAQ. CDR3 protein: CASSSLGVNTEAFF. The CDR3 coding sequence is TGTGCCAGCAGCTCCCTCGGGGTTAACACTGAAGCTTTCTTT.

The chain is built from TRBV10-3 and TRBJ2-5; possible D gene TRBD1, 5 bases. Trimming shortened V by 7 bases and J by 2 bases, and 8 bases separated the two germline ends. Germline V lookup: CDR1 ENHRY, CDR2 SYGVKD. The CDR3 spans 12 residues. CDR3 loop: CAITRQQETQYF. DNA for the CDR3: TGTGCCATCACCCGACAGCAAGAGACCCAGTACTTC.

The chain carries TRBV7-6 and TRBJ1-4; a possible D gene is TRBD1 (6 bases). CDR1 is SGHVS and CDR2 is FNYEAQ in the germline V gene. V dropped 2 bases and J dropped 8 bases, with 15 bases sitting between them. This CDR3 has 15 amino acids. The DNA of the CDR3 is TGTGCCAGCAGCTTAATCAGGGGCAAGGGGGAAAAACTGTTTTTT. This gives the protein CASSLIRGKGEKLFF.

The chain has TRBV6-6 and TRBJ2-5, with TRBD2 as a possible D gene (6 bases). V lost 0 bases to trimming and J lost 3 bases, with 14 bases between them. This CDR3 comprises 16 residues. Per germline, CDR1 MNHNY and CDR2 SVGAGI (reference sequence). The CDR3 sequence: CASSYSKSSVEETQYF. CDR3 nucleotides: TGTGCCAGCAGTTACTCGAAGTCTAGCGTCGAAGAGACCCAGTACTTC.

The rearrangement uses TRBV19 and TRBJ1-1; D possibly corresponds to TRBD1 (5 bases). The germline V and J ends were trimmed by 0 bases and 4 bases, with 12 bases remaining between them. Germline assignment: CDR1 LNHDA and CDR2 SQIVND (reference sequence). The CDR3 is 15 residues long. Here the CDR3 reads CASSIEGWGGTEAFF. CDR3 DNA: TGTGCCAGTAGTATAGAGGGCTGGGGGGGCACTGAAGCTTTCTTT.

V is TRBV6-5 and J is TRBJ1-5, with unresolved D. Germline V gene sequence: CDR1 MNHEY, CDR2 SVGAGI. The V and J ends lost 6 bases and 11 bases respectively, with 17 bases between them. This CDR3 is 13 amino acids long. The CDR3 spells CASRDEVRATQHF. As DNA, the CDR3 is TGTGCCAGCAGGGATGAAGTACGGGCGACCCAGCATTTT.

The sample holds many counts of this clonotype. The V gene is TRBV7-3, the J gene TRBJ2-5, with D perhaps being TRBD1 or TRBD2 (5 bases each). The CDR3 is made up of 13 amino acids. Germline CDR1 and CDR2: SGHTA and FQGTGA. Trimming removed 3 bases at V and 1 base at J, with 6 bases between. The CDR3, as DNA: TGTGCCAGCAGCTTCGGGGCCCAAGAGACCCAGTACTTC. Translating gives CASSFGAQETQYF.

This clonotype turned up a few times. This chain uses TRBV4-2 with TRBJ2-2; 7 bases are a match to TRBD2. Unmatched junction bases numbered 6, after V lost 1 base and J lost 1 base. This CDR3 has 17 amino acids. The germline V gene encodes CDR1 LGHNA and CDR2 YNFKEQ. The CDR3 is CASSQGAAGLNTGELFF. CDR3 in DNA: TGTGCCAGCAGCCAAGGGGCAGCGGGACTGAACACCGGGGAGCTGTTTTTT.

The genes are TRBV4-1 and TRBJ2-1, with no clear D. The CDR3 spans 13 residues. Trimming took off 3 bases at V and 7 bases at J, with 10 bases between the two ends. Germline CDR1 is MGHRA and CDR2 is YSYEKL. The DNA for the CDR3 is TGCGCCAGCAGCCAGCAGGTTTGGAATGAGCAGTTCTTC. This encodes CASSQQVWNEQFF.

The chain employs TRBV29-1 and TRBJ2-6, with D maybe TRBD1 (5 bases). CDR1 is SQVTM, CDR2 ANQGSEA, per germline. This CDR3 is 13 amino acids long. V was pared by 7 bases and J by 2 bases, with 9 bases between. CDR3 amino acids: CSARAPGANVLTF. In DNA form, the CDR3 reads TGCAGCGCCAGGGCGCCTGGGGCCAACGTCCTGACTTTC.

This chain connects TRBV11-3 to TRBJ2-7; TRBD1 aligns across 8 bases. The CDR3 is 15 amino acids. The V gene end was trimmed by 3 bases and the J gene end by 1 base; junction bases not matched to a gene: 5. Germline CDR1 and CDR2: SGHNT and YENEEA. The CDR3 nucleotides read TGTGCCAGCAGCTTGACAGGGGAAGATTCCTACGAGCAGTACTTC. Protein: CASSLTGEDSYEQYF. The variable domain in full, completed from reference TRBV11-3 and TRBJ2-7, reads EAGVVQSPRYKIIEKKQPVAFWCNPISGHNTLYWYLQNLGQGPELLIRYENEEAVDDSQLPKDRFSAERLKGVDSTLKIQPAELGDSAVYLCASSLTGEDSYEQYFGPGTRLTVT.

This sequence joins TRBV6-5 and TRBJ2-1, with 13 bases fitting TRBD2. CDR3 length equals 19 residues. Germline trimming cut 2 bases from V and 13 bases from J; bases unmatched to any gene: 20. The germline V gene has CDR1 MNHEY and CDR2 SVGAGI. The CDR3 region is CASSYTSGLAGAEVFEQFF. The CDR3 DNA reads as TGTGCCAGCAGTTACACATCCGGACTAGCGGGAGCGGAGGTCTTTGAACAGTTCTTC.

This clonotype was seen a handful of times. The V gene is TRBV27, the J gene TRBJ2-7; the match to TRBD1 covers 10 bases. The length of the CDR3 is 12 residues. Germline CDR1 and CDR2: MNHEY and SMNVEV (reference sequence). V lost 5 bases, J lost 7 bases, and 2 bases stayed unmatched. For the CDR3, the DNA is TGTGCCAGCAGTAGGACAGGGGGGGAGCAGTACTTC. Residues: CASSRTGGEQYF.

This clonotype was recorded once. The chain employs TRBV5-4 and TRBJ2-1; either TRBD1 or TRBD2 may fit D (5 bases each). The CDR3 totals 13 residues. V lost 4 bases and J 15 bases, leaving 20 bases between the germline ends. Per germline, CDR1 SGHNT and CDR2 YYREEE (reference sequence). The CDR3 DNA reads as TGTGCCAGCAGCACCAACCGGGACCCATCGGGGTTCTTC. It is translated as CASSTNRDPSGFF.

The chain is built from TRBV19 and TRBJ2-1; 15 positions match TRBD2. The trim removed 5 bases at V and 6 bases at J, leaving 11 bases unmatched. The CDR3 covers 18 residues. Germline loops: CDR1 LNHDA, CDR2 SQIVND (reference sequence). CDR3 residues: CASSSPVGLAGGGNEQFF. CDR3 nucleotides: TGTGCCAGTAGTTCACCGGTGGGACTAGCGGGAGGAGGCAATGAGCAGTTCTTC.

This clonotype was detected a few times. The chain has TRBV25-1 and TRBJ2-5, with TRBD2 matching 10 bases. The ends lost 8 bases at V and 1 base at J; junction bases unmatched: 7. This CDR3 is built from 15 residues. The germline V gene encodes CDR1 MGHDK and CDR2 SYGVNS. Written as DNA, the CDR3 is TGTGCCAGCGGAATTAGCGGGAGGTCCCAAGAGACCCAGTACTTC. Amino acid sequence: CASGISGRSQETQYF.

The chain's CDR3 is CASSQDQRGPDTQYF. The CDR3 nucleotides are TGCGCCAGCAGCCAAGATCAAAGGGGGCCAGATACGCAGTATTTT. This chain uses TRBV4-1 with TRBJ2-3; 7 bases map to TRBD1. The germline V gene has CDR1 MGHRA and CDR2 YSYEKL. This CDR3 is 15 amino acids long. The V gene end was trimmed by 0 bases and the J gene end by 4 bases; junction bases not matched to a gene: 4.